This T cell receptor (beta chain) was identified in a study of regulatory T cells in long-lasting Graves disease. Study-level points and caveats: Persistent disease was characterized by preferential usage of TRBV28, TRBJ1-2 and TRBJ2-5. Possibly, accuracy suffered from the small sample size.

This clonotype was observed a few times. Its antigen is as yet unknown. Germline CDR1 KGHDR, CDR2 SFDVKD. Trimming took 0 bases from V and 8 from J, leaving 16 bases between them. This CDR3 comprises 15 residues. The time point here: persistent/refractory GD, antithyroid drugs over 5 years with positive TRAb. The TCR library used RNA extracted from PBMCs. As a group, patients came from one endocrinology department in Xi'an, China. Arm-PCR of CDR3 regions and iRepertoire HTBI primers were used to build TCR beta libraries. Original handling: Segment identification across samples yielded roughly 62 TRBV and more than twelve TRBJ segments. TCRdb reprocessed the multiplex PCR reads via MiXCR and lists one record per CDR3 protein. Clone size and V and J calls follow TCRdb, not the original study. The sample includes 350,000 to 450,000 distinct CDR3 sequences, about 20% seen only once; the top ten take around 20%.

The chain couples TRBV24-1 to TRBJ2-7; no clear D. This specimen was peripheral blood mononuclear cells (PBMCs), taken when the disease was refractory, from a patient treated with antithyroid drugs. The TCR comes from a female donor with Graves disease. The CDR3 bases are TGTGCCACCAGTGATTTGATTGGATTTCTATACAAGCAGTACTTC. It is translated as CATSDLIGFLYKQYF.